A single sample is the source of the 29 T cell receptor beta chains below, sequenced in a study of blood T cell repertoires in COVID-19. Libraries were prepared by immunoSEQ multiplex PCR; TCRdb keeps only in-frame clonotypes and omits some of them. Of approximately 250,000 clones in the sample, approximately 90% were seen once. Sequenced input: PBMCs or T cells enriched from blood (not recorded which). Source of these receptors: a middle-aged man who had been exposed to COVID-19.

This sequence joins TRBV5-6 and TRBJ2-1, with 10 nucleotides matching TRBD2. V was clipped by 0 bases and J by 5 bases; unmatched bases: 5. The germline CDR1 and CDR2 sequences are SGHDT and YYEEEE. The length of the CDR3 is 16 residues. This chain's CDR3 is CASSLVGLAGDNEQFF. DNA for the CDR3: TGTGCCAGCAGCTTGGTAGGCCTAGCGGGAGACAATGAGCAGTTCTTC. The complete variable domain, with remaining parts taken from reference TRBV5-6 and TRBJ2-1, reads DAGVTQSPTHLIKTRGQQVTLRCSPKSGHDTVSWYQQALGQGPQFIFQYYEEEERQRGNFPDRFSGHQFPNYSSELNVNALLLGDSALYLCASSLVGLAGDNEQFFGPGTRLTVL.

The chain recombines TRBV27 with TRBJ1-5; D gene uncertain. Germline V gene lookup returns CDR1 MNHEY and CDR2 SMNVEV (reference sequence). The CDR3 length is 14 residues. Trimming cost V 2 bases and J 0 bases, with 5 bases left between them. The CDR3 protein is CASSLMYSNQPQHF. The DNA of the CDR3 is TGTGCCAGCAGTTTAATGTATAGCAATCAGCCCCAGCATTTT.

The V and J genes are TRBV18 and TRBJ1-2; D gene ambiguous. Germline lookup yields CDR1 KGHSH and CDR2 LQKENI. V lost 2 bases to trimming and J lost 1 base, with 8 bases between them. The CDR3 length is 14 residues. CDR3 amino acids: CASSPEPINYGYTF. The CDR3 nucleotides read TGTGCCAGCTCACCAGAGCCCATTAACTATGGCTACACCTTC.

This CDR3 is CASSPERQLNYEQYF. CDR3 sequence (DNA): TGTGCCAGCAGCCCTGAAAGACAGTTGAACTACGAGCAGTACTTC. The chain is built from TRBV9 and TRBJ2-7, with D maybe TRBD1 (5 bases). V shed 4 bases and J shed 3 bases, with 17 bases lying between them. CDR1 and CDR2 from the germline V gene are SGDLS and YYNGEE. The CDR3 consists of 15 residues. Full variable domain (rest looked up from reference TRBV9 and TRBJ2-7): DSGVTQTPKHLITATGQRVTLRCSPRSGDLSVYWYQQSLDQGLQFLIQYYNGEERAKGNILERFSAQQFPDLHSELNLSSLELGDSALYFCASSPERQLNYEQYFGPGTRLTVT.

The chain uses TRBV5-1 and TRBJ1-3; 7 positions agree with TRBD1. The trim removed 4 bases at V and 4 bases at J, leaving 5 bases unmatched. The CDR3 extends over 14 amino acids. Germline V gene data show CDR1 as SGHRS and CDR2 as YFSETQ. DNA for the CDR3: TGCGCCAGCAGCCATGGGACAGCAGGAAACACCATATATTTT. This encodes CASSHGTAGNTIYF. The variable domain in full, with the rest retrieved from reference TRBV5-1 and TRBJ1-3, is KAGVTQTPRYLIKTRGQQVTLSCSPISGHRSVSWYQQTPGQGLQFLFEYFSETQRNKGNFPGRFSGRQFSNSRSEMNVSTLELGDSALYLCASSHGTAGNTIYFGEGSWLTVV.

V gene TRBV2 combines with J gene TRBJ1-5; D perhaps matches TRBD1 (6 bases). V lost 6 bases to trimming and J lost 0 bases, with 9 bases between them. The CDR3 covers 14 residues. Germline CDR1 SNHLY, CDR2 FYNNEI. Here the CDR3 reads CASSWTASNQPQHF. CDR3 DNA sequence: TGTGCCAGCAGCTGGACAGCTAGCAATCAGCCCCAGCATTTT.

This chain connects TRBV2 to TRBJ2-1; the match to TRBD2 covers 11 bases. This CDR3 comprises 15 residues. The J segment lost 7 bases and the V segment lost 2 bases, leaving 4 bases of the junction unmatched. From germline, CDR1 is SNHLY and CDR2 FYNNEI. The CDR3 loop is CASSETSGRLNEQFF. The CDR3 bases are TGTGCCAGCAGTGAAACTAGCGGGAGATTGAATGAGCAGTTCTTC.

The chain links TRBV29-1 to TRBJ1-1; D is uncertain. The CDR3 loop spans 13 amino acids. Germline assignment: CDR1 SQVTM and CDR2 ANQGSEA. The germline V and J ends were trimmed by 7 bases and 2 bases, with 14 bases remaining between them. The CDR3 is CSAVTTFNTEAFF. In DNA, the CDR3 is TGCAGCGCGGTGACAACCTTCAACACTGAAGCTTTCTTT.

This clone occurred once. This sequence joins TRBV7-9 and TRBJ2-7, with 9 bases aligning to TRBD1. This CDR3 contains 15 residues. Germline CDR1 SEHNR, CDR2 FQNEAQ (reference sequence). Unmatched junction bases numbered 12, after V lost 5 bases and J lost 7 bases. CDR3 nucleotides: TGTGCCAGCAGCAGACCGGGACAGGGAATTGGGGAGCAGTACTTC. Translating gives CASSRPGQGIGEQYF.

CDR3 amino acids: CASSPRTSGIETQYF. CDR3 DNA: TGTGCCAGCAGTCCACGGACTAGCGGGATTGAGACCCAGTACTTC. J is TRBJ2-5 and V is TRBV6-2 or TRBV6-3; 12 bases agree with TRBD2. The CDR3 length is 15 residues. The ends lost 5 bases at V and 5 bases at J; junction bases unmatched: 6. Germline V gene data show CDR1 as MNHEY and CDR2 as SVGEGT.

The chain carries TRBV14 and TRBJ2-7; TRBD2 aligns across 8 bases. Germline V gene data show CDR1 as SGHDN and CDR2 as FVKESK. The V segment lost 4 bases and the J segment 3 bases; nucleotides outside the gene matches: 5. CDR3 size: 14 residues. CDR3 loop: CASSPLTSGYEQYF. CDR3 coding DNA: TGTGCCAGCAGCCCCCTCACTAGCGGCTACGAGCAGTACTTC.

V is TRBV5-5 and J is TRBJ1-5; perhaps TRBD1 as D (6 bases). Germline loops: CDR1 SGHKS, CDR2 YYEKEE (reference sequence). Trimming stripped 1 base from V and 8 bases from J, with 13 bases between. The length of the CDR3 is 14 residues. CDR3 DNA sequence: TGTGCCAGCAGCTTGTTGGGGGGGCAGGAGCCCCAGCATTTT. Its protein product is CASSLLGGQEPQHF.

This chain's CDR3 is CASRPFDRLSDGYTF. CDR3 DNA: TGTGCCAGCAGGCCATTTGACAGGCTGTCGGATGGCTACACCTTC. The rearrangement links TRBV6-5 to TRBJ1-2; TRBD1 is a possible D gene (6 bases). The germline CDR1 and CDR2 sequences are MNHEY and SVGAGI. V dropped 6 bases and J dropped 6 bases, with 20 bases sitting between them. The CDR3 has 15 residues.

This clone was picked up a small number of times. V is TRBV28 and J is TRBJ1-2; 8 bases match TRBD1. The CDR3 sequence is 15 residues long. The germline V gene encodes CDR1 MDHEN and CDR2 SYDVKM. V dropped 6 bases and J dropped 6; count of bases not matched to a gene: 12. The CDR3 region is CASSSPDREGDGYTF. Written as DNA, the CDR3 is TGTGCCAGCAGCAGCCCGGACAGGGAAGGGGATGGCTACACCTTC.

This clone was seen just once. The CDR3 DNA reads as TGTGCCAGCAGACAGGGGACAGGGGGCTCTCAGCCCCAGCATTTT. It encodes CASRQGTGGSQPQHF. The chain recombines TRBV5-5 with TRBJ1-5; TRBD1 aligns across 12 bases. The junction had 6 bases not matched to a gene; V was cut back by 5 bases and J by 6 bases. Germline CDR1 and CDR2: SGHKS and YYEKEE (reference sequence). The CDR3 is made up of 15 amino acids.

The chain is built from TRBV9 and TRBJ1-2; TRBD1 matches at 9 bases. Trimming removed 0 bases from V and 6 bases from J; junction bases left unmatched: 9. Germline CDR1 SGDLS, CDR2 YYNGEE. The CDR3 extends over 16 amino acids. In DNA, the CDR3 is TGTGCCAGCAGCGTAGAAAATGGACAGGGGTTTGATGGCTACACCTTC. Translated, it gives CASSVENGQGFDGYTF.

This chain connects TRBV4-3 to TRBJ1-1, with a possible D match to TRBD1 (5 bases). The CDR3 is 14 residues long. V lost 4 bases and J 3 bases, leaving 12 bases between the germline ends. CDR1 is LGHNA, CDR2 YSLEER, per germline. The CDR3 sequence: CASSLNTGDTEAFF. The CDR3, as DNA: TGCGCCAGCAGCCTAAACACGGGGGACACTGAAGCTTTCTTT.

This chain joins TRBV30 and TRBJ1-4; TRBD1 matches at 8 bases. Germline V gene lookup returns CDR1 GTSNPN and CDR2 SVGIG (reference sequence). This CDR3 spans 15 amino acids. V dropped 2 bases and J dropped 3; count of bases not matched to a gene: 5. CDR3 bases: TGTGCCTGGAGTCGCGACAGGGGACCTAATGAAAAACTGTTTTTT. Translating gives CAWSRDRGPNEKLFF.

V usage is TRBV7-9 and J usage is TRBJ2-7, with 8 bases that match TRBD1. The CDR3 is 16 amino acids. V lost 2 bases to trimming and J lost 4 bases; unmatched junction nucleotides: 10. Germline CDR1 and CDR2: SEHNR and FQNEAQ (reference sequence). The CDR3 loop is CASSLIGGTGVYEQYF. The CDR3 region has the DNA TGTGCCAGCAGCTTAATAGGTGGGACAGGAGTTTACGAGCAGTACTTC.

This chain uses TRBV29-1 with TRBJ1-2; the D gene is possibly TRBD1 (6 bases). Germline CDR1 and CDR2: SQVTM and ANQGSEA. Trimming pared 5 bases from V and 8 bases from J, leaving 18 bases between. This CDR3 is 13 amino acids long. CDR3 sequence: CSVFLTGLHGYTF. CDR3 nucleotide sequence: TGCAGCGTTTTCCTAACAGGGCTCCACGGCTACACCTTC.

The chain employs TRBV7-9 and TRBJ1-2; D may be TRBD1 (6 bases). This CDR3 is built from 13 residues. The germline gives CDR1 SEHNR, CDR2 FQNEAQ (reference sequence). With 5 bases removed from V and 8 bases from J, the gap between germline ends came to 15 bases. As DNA, the CDR3 is TGTGCCAGCAGCCCGGACAGCACCCGCGGCTACACCTTC. It translates to CASSPDSTRGYTF.

The rearrangement joins TRBV28 to TRBJ1-3; a weak D match, TRBD1 (6 bases). There are 17 residues in the CDR3. Germline V gene sequence: CDR1 MDHEN, CDR2 SYDVKM. Trimming took off 9 bases at V and 0 bases at J, with 21 bases between the two ends. The CDR3 nucleotides read TGTGCCAGTACAAGGGGGGGGACATCTCACTCTGGAAACACCATATATTTT. Translating it yields CASTRGGTSHSGNTIYF. Based on the CDR3 plus reference TRBV28 and TRBJ1-3, the full variable domain is DVKVTQSSRYLVKRTGEKVFLECVQDMDHENMFWYRQDPGLGLRLIYFSYDVKMKEKGDIPEGYSVSREKKERFSLILESASTNQTSMYLCASTRGGTSHSGNTIYFGEGSWLTVV.

J is TRBJ2-7 and V is TRBV11-2; 10 nucleotides agree with TRBD2. Per germline, CDR1 SGHAT and CDR2 FQNNGV. CDR3 length: 15 residues. Trimming took 1 base from V and 4 from J; bases not matched to a gene: 4. CDR3 loop: CASSLGSSGSYEQYF. The DNA of the CDR3 is TGTGCCAGCAGCTTAGGATCTAGCGGGAGTTACGAGCAGTACTTC.

This clone showed up just once. The V call is TRBV29-1, the J call TRBJ2-1, with D hard to call. Deletions cut 5 bases from V and 6 bases from J, with 8 bases between. The CDR3 length is 11 residues. CDR1 is SQVTM, CDR2 ANQGSEA, per germline. CDR3 in DNA: TGCAGCGTTTTCGGTGGCAATGAGCAGTTCTTC. Translation: CSVFGGNEQFF.

J is TRBJ1-6 and V is TRBV7-9; possibly TRBD1 for D (6 bases). V lost 9 bases, J lost 6 bases, and 15 bases lay in between. CDR3 length: 14 residues. CDR1 and CDR2 (germline): SEHNR, FQNEAQ (reference sequence). The CDR3 sequence is CASVSTGGNSPLHF. In DNA form, the CDR3 reads TGTGCCAGTGTTTCGACAGGAGGTAATTCACCCCTCCACTTT.

This chain joins TRBV19 and TRBJ2-1; 7 bases are shared with TRBD1. The junction had 10 bases not matched to a gene; V was cut back by 5 bases and J by 3 bases. Germline loops: CDR1 LNHDA, CDR2 SQIVND (reference sequence). This CDR3 spans 16 amino acids. This chain's CDR3 is CASSVTGTASYNEQFF. For the CDR3, the DNA is TGTGCCAGTAGTGTGACCGGGACAGCCAGCTACAATGAGCAGTTCTTC.

V is TRBV19 and J is TRBJ2-2, with D perhaps matching TRBD2 (6 bases). Germline V gene lookup returns CDR1 LNHDA and CDR2 SQIVND (reference sequence). The V end was cut by 3 bases, the J end by 6 bases, with 11 bases between. The CDR3 has 14 residues. The CDR3 region is CASSIQGGSGELFF. CDR3 nucleotides: TGTGCCAGTAGTATTCAGGGAGGCTCCGGGGAGCTGTTTTTT.

This chain joins TRBV10-3 and TRBJ1-3; D is perhaps TRBD1 (5 bases). Germline CDR1 is ENHRY and CDR2 is SYGVKD. The length of the CDR3 is 14 residues. V shed 4 bases and J shed 0 bases, with 7 bases lying between them. The CDR3 region has the DNA TGTGCCATCAGTGGTGACAGCTCTGGAAACACCATATATTTT. Protein sequence: CAISGDSSGNTIYF.

The chain links TRBV6-5 to TRBJ2-1; 8 bases agree with TRBD2. With V trimmed by 6 bases and J by 0 bases, 4 bases remained unmatched. Germline values: CDR1 MNHEY, CDR2 SVGAGI. This CDR3 is built from 15 residues. The CDR3 sequence is CASRIAGLSYNEQFF. The DNA for the CDR3 is TGTGCCAGCAGAATAGCGGGACTCTCCTACAATGAGCAGTTCTTC.